The 8 T cell receptor beta chains in this list originate from one sample, sequenced in a study of OX40 agonist ivuxolimab in advanced cancers. Here immunoSEQ multiplex PCR was the method, and the copy in TCRdb shows in-frame clones only, minus some. The sample contains approximately 58,000 clones, around 79% of which appear only once. The sequencing here drew on CD4+ or CD8+ T cells sorted from blood, taken in a trial of the OX40 agonist ivuxolimab. The receptors were gathered from an adult with an advanced solid tumor such as melanoma, head and neck, liver or kidney cancer.

The chain is built from TRBV9 and TRBJ2-3, with a weak D call TRBD1 (5 bases). V was cut by 4 bases and J by 6 bases, with 18 bases left in between. Germline CDR1 reads SGDLS; CDR2 reads YYNGEE. The CDR3 is 15 residues long. DNA for the CDR3: TGTGCCAGCAGCTTGCAAGGGGCAAGGGGCGATACGCAGTATTTT. It codes for CASSLQGARGDTQYF. The whole variable domain, remainder taken from reference TRBV9 and TRBJ2-3, is DSGVTQTPKHLITATGQRVTLRCSPRSGDLSVYWYQQSLDQGLQFLIQYYNGEERAKGNILERFSAQQFPDLHSELNLSSLELGDSALYFCASSLQGARGDTQYFGPGTRLTVL.

CDR3 sequence (DNA): TGTGCCTGGAGGACAGGGGGCGATTCACCCCTCCACTTT. Protein product: CAWRTGGDSPLHF. The chain carries TRBV30 and TRBJ1-6, with TRBD1 matching over 10 bases. Germline lookup yields CDR1 GTSNPN and CDR2 SVGIG (reference sequence). V gave up 3 bases and J gave up 8 bases; unmatched junction bases: 1. This CDR3 spans 13 amino acids.

This chain links TRBV19 with TRBJ2-3; tentative D call: TRBD1 (6 bases). CDR3 length: 16 residues. Germline lookup yields CDR1 LNHDA and CDR2 SQIVND (reference sequence). V was clipped by 1 base and J by 2 bases, with 13 bases between them. CDR3 DNA: TGTGCCAGTAGTATAGTGGCCAGGGGATACACAGATACGCAGTATTTT. Its translation is CASSIVARGYTDTQYF.

The chain combines TRBV7-3 with TRBJ2-1; 7 positions agree with TRBD2. This CDR3 contains 14 residues. Trimming at V came to 1 base and at J to 9 bases, leaving 6 bases not matched to a gene. Germline assignment: CDR1 SGHTA and CDR2 FQGTGA. This CDR3 reads CASSLSGGSGEQFF. The CDR3 DNA sequence: TGTGCCAGCAGCTTAAGCGGGGGATCAGGTGAGCAGTTCTTC. The full variable domain, with the rest looked up from reference TRBV7-3 and TRBJ2-1, is GAGVSQTPSNKVTEKGKYVELRCDPISGHTALYWYRQSLGQGPEFLIYFQGTGAADDSGLPNDRFFAVRPEGSVSTLKIQRTERGDSAVYLCASSLSGGSGEQFFGPGTRLTVL.

The V call is TRBV30, the J call TRBJ2-3; 7 bases agree with TRBD2. The CDR3 spans 15 residues. Germline loops: CDR1 GTSNPN, CDR2 SVGIG (reference sequence). V lost 8 bases to trimming and J lost 3 bases; unmatched junction nucleotides: 14. The CDR3 nucleotides read TGTGCCCTGCTTTATTGGACGGGGGGTACAGATACGCAGTATTTT. It specifies CALLYWTGGTDTQYF. The variable domain in full, with the rest retrieved from reference TRBV30 and TRBJ2-3, is SQTIHQWPATLVQPVGSPLSLECTVEGTSNPNLYWYRQAAGRGLQLLFYSVGIGQISSEVPQNLSASRPQDRQFILSSKKLLLSDSGFYLCALLYWTGGTDTQYFGPGTRLTVL.

The chain recombines TRBV5-4 with TRBJ2-7; 9 positions agree with TRBD2. V gave up 4 bases and J gave up 7 bases; unmatched junction bases: 12. The CDR3 consists of 15 residues. From germline, CDR1 is SGHNT and CDR2 YYREEE (reference sequence). This chain's CDR3 is CASSETGTSYTEQYF. CDR3 nucleotide sequence: TGTGCCAGCAGCGAGACCGGGACTAGCTATACGGAGCAGTACTTC. The whole variable domain, filled in from reference TRBV5-4 and TRBJ2-7, reads ETGVTQSPTHLIKTRGQQVTLRCSSQSGHNTVSWYQQALGQGPQFIFQYYREEENGRGNFPPRFSGLQFPNYSSELNVNALELDDSALYLCASSETGTSYTEQYFGPGTRLTVT.

The V call is TRBV7-9, the J call TRBJ2-1; perhaps TRBD2 as D (6 bases). Trimming took 9 bases from V and 0 from J, leaving 6 bases between them. There are 12 residues in the CDR3. Germline lookup yields CDR1 SEHNR and CDR2 FQNEAQ (reference sequence). This CDR3 is CARDYSYNEQFF. CDR3 bases: TGTGCCAGGGACTACTCCTACAATGAGCAGTTCTTC.

J is TRBJ1-2 and V is TRBV10-3; a possible D gene is TRBD1 (6 bases). The CDR3 runs to 14 residues. Germline assignment: CDR1 ENHRY and CDR2 SYGVKD. Trimming pared 5 bases from V and 6 bases from J, leaving 16 bases between. The CDR3 DNA follows: TGTGCCATCAGTTTTGAACAGGGTACCCATGGCTACACCTTC. Translating gives CAISFEQGTHGYTF.